The clone carrying this TCR beta chain was recorded many times. The antigen is unknown. The entire patient cohort was treatment-naive prior to thyroid surgery. CDR1 is MGHRA, CDR2 YSYEKL, per germline. Trimming cost V 0 bases and J 4 bases; bases outside gene matches: 6. This CDR3 region has 15 residues. This specimen comes from a study of metastatic and nonmetastatic thyroid tumors. Under the authors' procedure: A distant-metastasis classifier for papillary thyroid cancer was built using CDR3 differences across clinicopathological groups. MiXCR reprocessed the PCR reads for TCRdb. TCRdb, rather than the study authors, made the V and J calls. Of 35,000 or so clones listed, over 15% are singletons. Broader study findings: As reported, TCR beta diversity in blood and tumor was significantly higher in malignant thyroid tumors than in benign nodules.

What was sequenced was blood. V and J are TRBV4-1 and TRBJ2-7, with 7 bases aligning to TRBD1. The sequence was collected from a male donor with papillary thyroid cancer or a benign thyroid nodule (not recorded which). Some clones in this sample may be carry-over from other donors' samples. The CDR3 sequence is CASSQEGQGEYEQYF. The CDR3 bases are TGCGCCAGCAGCCAAGAGGGGCAGGGGGAATACGAGCAGTACTTC.